One and the same sample provided the 23 T cell receptor beta chains below, sequenced in a study of regulatory dendritic cells for organ transplantation. Which antigens these TCRs recognize remains unknown. Here immunoSEQ multiplex PCR was the method, and the copy in TCRdb shows in-frame clones only, minus some. The sample contains around 11,000 clones, about 71% of which appear only once. CFSE-labeled sorted T cells met regulatory or mature dendritic cells for 5 days. Sample: naive CD4+ T cells from blood cultured with dendritic cells. As to subset: CD45RA+ naive T cells. All receptors derive from a human donor in good health.

This clone was picked up one time. The chain is built from TRBV5-1 and TRBJ2-3; D remains unclear. Germline V gene data show CDR1 as SGHRS and CDR2 as YFSETQ. V lost 4 bases, J lost 4 bases, and 16 bases lay in between. The CDR3 loop spans 15 amino acids. Here the CDR3 reads CASSPGPVYPDTQYF. Here the CDR3 DNA reads TGCGCCAGCAGCCCGGGTCCAGTCTACCCAGATACGCAGTATTTT.

The rearrangement joins TRBV7-9 to TRBJ2-1; 7 nucleotides line up with TRBD1. Trimming cost V 5 bases and J 9 bases; bases outside gene matches: 16. Germline lookup yields CDR1 SEHNR and CDR2 FQNEAQ (reference sequence). CDR3 length equals 16 residues. CDR3 bases: TGTGCCAGCAGCACCTATGCCGGGACAGAAAAGGGTGAGCAGTTCTTC. It translates to CASSTYAGTEKGEQFF.

This clone turned up a few times. The gene calls are TRBV7-2 and TRBJ2-6, with unresolved D. Germline assignment: CDR1 SGHTA and CDR2 FQGNSA. V lost 1 base, J lost 4 bases, and 11 bases lay in between. This CDR3 contains 16 residues. The CDR3 DNA follows: TGTGCCAGCAGCTTAGTGAGAGTAACCGGGGCCAACGTCCTGACTTTC. Its translation: CASSLVRVTGANVLTF.

The V call is TRBV19, the J call TRBJ2-7, with 7 bases lining up with TRBD1. The CDR3 has 15 residues. The V segment lost 5 bases and the J segment 2 bases; nucleotides outside the gene matches: 9. Germline assignment: CDR1 LNHDA and CDR2 SQIVND (reference sequence). CDR3 sequence reads: CASSSIPTGAYEQYF. CDR3 sequence (DNA): TGTGCCAGTAGTTCAATCCCCACAGGGGCCTACGAGCAGTACTTC.

The rearrangement joins TRBV28 to TRBJ1-1; a weak D match, TRBD1 (5 bases). The ends were cut back, 1 base at V and 3 bases at J, with 18 bases in the middle. CDR1 and CDR2 from the germline V gene are MDHEN and SYDVKM. There are 17 residues in the CDR3. CDR3 loop: CASSLYRTLGRDTEAFF. In DNA form, the CDR3 reads TGTGCCAGCAGTTTATATCGGACACTGGGTAGAGACACTGAAGCTTTCTTT.

This sequence joins TRBV5-1 and TRBJ2-1; the match to TRBD2 covers 7 bases. This CDR3 comprises 19 residues. The germline gives CDR1 SGHRS, CDR2 YFSETQ. After removal of 0 bases from V and 4 bases from J, the junction contained 16 bases not matched to a gene. The CDR3 sequence is CASSLVGAGMGDLYNEQFF. CDR3 coding DNA: TGCGCCAGCAGCTTGGTAGGAGCGGGGATGGGGGATTTATACAATGAGCAGTTCTTC.

The chain recombines TRBV6-1 with TRBJ1-1; 7 bases map to TRBD1. The CDR3 covers 13 residues. V was clipped by 7 bases and J by 5 bases; unmatched bases: 7. From germline, CDR1 is MNHNS and CDR2 SASEGT. CDR3 sequence reads: CASTTGLGTEAFF. The CDR3 DNA reads as TGTGCCAGCACGACAGGGCTGGGAACTGAAGCTTTCTTT.

The gene calls are TRBV6-5 and TRBJ1-2; TRBD1 matches 7 bases. Per germline, CDR1 MNHEY and CDR2 SVGAGI. J lost 3 bases, V lost 2 bases, and 3 bases had no gene match. This CDR3 has 14 amino acids. CDR3 amino acids: CASSYGTAYYGYTF. The CDR3 DNA is TGTGCCAGCAGTTACGGGACAGCCTACTATGGCTACACCTTC.

V and J are TRBV7-3 and TRBJ2-7, with D maybe TRBD1 (5 bases). The CDR3 is 15 amino acids. Per the germline V gene, CDR1 is SGHTA and CDR2 is FQGTGA. V shed 2 bases and J shed 3 bases, with 14 bases lying between them. The DNA for the CDR3 is TGTGCCAGCAGCTTAGCGCTGGGGCAGAACTACGAGCAGTACTTC. Its translation is CASSLALGQNYEQYF.

This clone was seen more than once but under ten times. The rearrangement links TRBV15 to TRBJ2-6, with D unresolved. V lost 5 bases and J 5 bases, leaving 19 bases between the germline ends. The germline gives CDR1 LNHNV, CDR2 YYDKDF (reference sequence). The CDR3 spans 17 residues. CDR3 sequence: CATSHTRVANWANVLTF. The CDR3 coding sequence is TGTGCCACCAGCCATACCCGAGTCGCCAACTGGGCCAACGTCCTGACTTTC.

This clone showed up just a few times. The rearrangement links TRBV4-3 to TRBJ1-1, with D possibly matching TRBD1 (6 bases). Germline CDR1 LGHNA, CDR2 YSLEER. This CDR3 is built from 14 residues. Trimming removed 2 bases from V and 4 bases from J, with 11 bases in between. CDR3 protein: CASSQFAGATEAFF. Written as DNA, the CDR3 is TGCGCCAGCAGCCAATTCGCAGGGGCCACTGAAGCTTTCTTT.

The chain joins TRBV19 to TRBJ2-1; 9 nucleotides line up with TRBD2. The germline V gene has CDR1 LNHDA and CDR2 SQIVND (reference sequence). Trimming at V came to 6 bases and at J to 8 bases, leaving 14 bases not matched to a gene. The CDR3 runs to 16 residues. CDR3 DNA: TGTGCCAGTAGCGAGATGCGGGGGGGCCTAAAGGATGAGCAGTTCTTC. Residues: CASSEMRGGLKDEQFF.

This sequence joins TRBV6-1 and TRBJ2-2; 8 bases map to TRBD1. CDR1 and CDR2 (germline): MNHNS, SASEGT. Losses at the gene ends were 1 base for V and 5 bases for J; bases not matched to a gene: 3. The CDR3 sequence is 15 residues long. The CDR3 sequence: CASSEVRGPTGELFF. The CDR3 DNA follows: TGTGCCAGCAGTGAAGTCAGGGGGCCAACCGGGGAGCTGTTTTTT.

This clone was seen only once. The sample carries other DNA sequences with the same CDR3. V gene TRBV2 combines with J gene TRBJ1-5; TRBD1 aligns across 8 bases. The CDR3 runs to 20 residues. The V gene end was trimmed by 4 bases and the J gene end by 2 bases; junction bases not matched to a gene: 19. Germline CDR1 and CDR2: SNHLY and FYNNEI. CDR3 in DNA: TGTGCCAGCAGTGGACCTGGGACAGGAAGTGATTCGGGCGGCAATCAGCCCCAGCATTTT. This sequence encodes CASSGPGTGSDSGGNQPQHF. Based on the CDR3 plus reference TRBV2 and TRBJ1-5, the full variable domain is EPEVTQTPSHQVTQMGQEVILRCVPISNHLYFYWYRQILGQKVEFLVSFYNNEISEKSEIFDDQFSVERPDGSNFTLKIRSTKLEDSAMYFCASSGPGTGSDSGGNQPQHFGDGTRLSIL.

V and J are TRBV5-1 and TRBJ1-5; D remains ambiguous. Trimming took off 0 bases at V and 4 bases at J, with 8 bases between the two ends. From germline, CDR1 is SGHRS and CDR2 YFSETQ. The CDR3 spans 14 residues. The DNA for the CDR3 is TGCGCCAGCAGCTTGGGGGCAGCAAATCAGCCCCAGCATTTT. Translating it yields CASSLGAANQPQHF.

The chain couples TRBV5-6 to TRBJ2-5; a possible D gene is TRBD2 (7 bases). This CDR3 has 14 amino acids. V was trimmed by 6 bases and J by 5 bases, leaving 17 bases between them. CDR1 and CDR2 (germline): SGHDT, YYEEEE. The CDR3: CASIRSGEGETQYF. The CDR3 coding sequence is TGTGCCAGCATTCGGTCAGGGGAGGGGGAGACCCAGTACTTC.

This chain links TRBV18 with TRBJ1-1; D may be TRBD1 (5 bases). Germline assignment: CDR1 KGHSH and CDR2 LQKENI. Trimming took off 1 base at V and 4 bases at J, with 16 bases between the two ends. CDR3 length: 16 amino acids. This CDR3 reads CASSPRQAGRITEAFF. In DNA form, the CDR3 reads TGTGCCAGCTCACCACGACAAGCAGGGCGGATCACTGAAGCTTTCTTT.

This chain connects TRBV7-2 to TRBJ1-5; D not certain. The CDR3 runs 15 residues. CDR1 is SGHTA, CDR2 FQGNSA, per germline. The V end lost 2 bases, the J end lost 7 bases, and 15 bases lay between the germline ends. The chain's CDR3 is CASSLFSRAGQPQHF. The CDR3 DNA follows: TGTGCCAGCAGCTTATTTTCAAGGGCGGGACAGCCCCAGCATTTT. Full variable domain (outside the CDR3, taken from reference TRBV7-2 and TRBJ1-5): GAGVSQSPSNKVTEKGKDVELRCDPISGHTALYWYRQSLGQGLEFLIYFQGNSAPDKSGLPSDRFSAERTGGSVSTLTIQRTQQEDSAVYLCASSLFSRAGQPQHFGDGTRLSIL.

The rearrangement links TRBV18 to TRBJ2-6; TRBD2 agrees at 14 bases. This CDR3 is built from 18 residues. V lost 4 bases, J lost 0 bases, and 2 bases stayed unmatched. Looked up from germline, CDR1 is KGHSH and CDR2 is LQKENI. The CDR3 region is CASSLTSGGASGANVLTF. The CDR3 nucleotides are TGTGCCAGCTCACTGACTAGCGGGGGGGCCTCTGGGGCCAACGTCCTGACTTTC.

The genes are TRBV11-2 and TRBJ2-7; 10 bases are shared with TRBD1. The germline gives CDR1 SGHAT, CDR2 FQNNGV. V dropped 2 bases and J dropped 3; count of bases not matched to a gene: 4. The length of the CDR3 is 15 residues. This chain's CDR3 is CASSLRTGGFYEQYF. The CDR3 coding sequence is TGTGCCAGCAGCTTAAGGACAGGGGGTTTCTACGAGCAGTACTTC.

V is TRBV5-5 and J is TRBJ2-7; 8 bases are shared with TRBD2. CDR3 length equals 16 residues. CDR1 is SGHKS, CDR2 YYEKEE, per germline (reference sequence). Unmatched junction bases numbered 12, after V lost 0 bases and J lost 7 bases. DNA of the CDR3: TGTGCCAGCAGCTTGGTCCCTAGCGGGCGATTGTGGGAGCAGTACTTC. Translated, it gives CASSLVPSGRLWEQYF.

This CDR3 reads CASSRLAGQTYNEQFF. The CDR3 DNA reads as TGTGCCAGTAGTAGACTAGCGGGTCAAACTTACAATGAGCAGTTCTTC. The chain carries TRBV19 and TRBJ2-1, with 10 bases aligning to TRBD2. The length of the CDR3 is 16 residues. Per germline, CDR1 LNHDA and CDR2 SQIVND (reference sequence). The trim removed 4 bases at V and 4 bases at J, leaving 7 bases unmatched.

This clone was seen once. The genes are TRBV4-3 and TRBJ2-7; TRBD2 agrees at 7 bases. The ends lost 2 bases at V and 2 bases at J; junction bases unmatched: 3. The CDR3 extends over 14 amino acids. Germline CDR1 LGHNA, CDR2 YSLEER. The CDR3 sequence is CASSQQRGPYEQYF. The CDR3 bases are TGCGCCAGCAGCCAACAGCGGGGTCCCTACGAGCAGTACTTC.